The entry below gives a single T cell receptor beta chain sequence along with its context. Its antigen is still unknown. No much larger clone exists at a distance of one base, and base qualities are not known. Cut back by 0 bases and 6 bases, the V and J ends lie 11 bases apart. Its CDR3 holds 14 amino acids, cysteine through phenylalanine. Of the read, only the CDR3 DNA is kept; its 42 bases are in frame from base 1. Reading the germline V gene gives CDR1 SGHDT and CDR2 YYEEEE. The donors were roughly 38 Caucasian individuals from Russia, aged roughly 6 to 100 years, who were systemically healthy. About 10 milliliters of peripheral blood were collected from each donor into EDTA-treated Vacutainer tubes. Ficoll-Paque density-gradient centrifugation was used to isolate PBMCs, with at least 7 million per sample. Trizol reagent was used to extract total RNA from the PBMCs, yielding at least 6 micrograms per sample. For every donor, an aliquot of PBMCs went through flow cytometry to measure the percentages of naive CD45RAhigh/CD27high T cells.

The source of the sample is a study of blood T cells in healthy people across ages (dated by TCRdb to 2013 to 2016). About the study as a whole: In model experiments, template switching captured roughly one uniquely barcoded TCR beta cDNA molecule for every two T cells. Age-related changes in TCR beta repertoire diversity were measured in the study by deep sequencing normalized with unique cDNA molecular identifiers. The donors were divided into four age groups: young (average roughly 17 years), middle-aged (under 40), aged (about 62) and long-lived (nearly 85). Donors of different ages were randomly distributed across sequencing lanes to avoid experimental bias. Two additional independent replicas of 1 million unique cDNA reads from the same blood draw were analyzed for two donors (one aged 18 to 30 and one aged 80 or older).

Library preparation employed 5' RACE. TCRdb lists the instrument as Illumina HiSeq 2500. A second PCR of roughly 6 to 11 cycles was performed with a sample-barcoded 5' primer and a J-beta primer mix. A template-switch 5' adaptor carrying 12 random nucleotides introduced a unique molecular identifier onto each TCR beta cDNA molecule. At least 3 million CDR3-containing paired-end reads were obtained from each sample. First-strand cDNA was synthesized from all RNA with the Mint cDNA synthesis kit, primed by a TRBC-specific oligonucleotide. Following uracil-DNA glycosylase treatment, a first 18-cycle PCR with universal primers M1SS and BC2_uni_R was performed on all cDNA. The paper's processing steps were these. For normalization, 1 million high-quality reads, each with a distinct molecular identifier, were randomly selected from each sample. Instead of being binned into consensus sequences, reads with shared molecular identifiers were discarded. MiTCR, run with a Q25 quality threshold and the strictest error-elimination algorithm, handled CDR3 identification, clonotype clustering and error correction. A nonparametric unseen species model with Euler transformation was used to estimate a lower bound on total TCR beta diversity. TCRdb ran its own pipeline on the public reads, namely fastp trimming at Q25 and MiXCR clone calling, and kept in-frame beta chains. Under each unique CDR3 protein, matching rows form one entry showing the most common genes and DNA. The V and J calls and clone size are TCRdb's, not the authors'. Recorded for this sample are roughly 500,000 distinct CDR3 sequences; approximately 25% of them occurred a single time. Clones ranked in the top ten supply approximately 18% of the sample.

What the study reported, not specific to this receptor: Observed TCR beta diversity per million T cells fell roughly linearly with age, and a significant reduction was already apparent by age around 40. The percentage of naive T cells measured by flow cytometry correlated strongly with observed TCR beta diversity. Bulk unsorted PBMC profiling prevented conclusive comparison of naive and antigen-experienced compartments. Estimates of total diversity based on one million sequenced T cells were considered lower bounds and underestimates. Because donor CMV infection status was unknown, age-related changes in expanded clonotypes were potentially confounded. Compared with the aged group, the long-lived group had more naive CD4+ T cells, fewer expanded clones and increased TCR diversity, a pattern suggesting age selection.

Sequencing was carried out using blood. The V gene is TRBV5-6 and the J gene is TRBJ2-3, with the identity of the D gene unclear. This TCR derives from a woman in her seventies in good health. The CDR3 in this case is CASSLGVRMDTQYF. Read as DNA, the sequence is TGTGCCAGCAGCTTGGGCGTCAGGATGGATACGCAGTATTTT.